A selection of T cell receptor beta chains follows, all from one sample in a study of T cells in localized non-small cell lung cancer. Assay: immunoSEQ multiplex PCR; the TCRdb copy retains only in-frame clones and omits some. Counted here are some 90,000 clones, 80% to 90% occurring once; the ten biggest clones make up around 14%. The sequencing here drew on peripheral blood, taken before any cancer treatment. These receptor sequences come from a man between 35 and 75 years old with stage I squamous cell lung carcinoma. Both conserved end residues are part of each CDR3. The order of the fields is D gene, J gene, V gene, clone size, CDR3 DNA, CDR3 protein. A D gene is named only where the DNA matches it firmly. A row's size may be missing; if present it is once, few, many or a size class.

- TRBJ2-5 TRBV28 - TGTGCCAGCAAGGCCCCAGCTTTAGGAAACCAGTACTTC CASKAPALGNQYF
- TRBJ2-3 TRBV4-1 - TGCGCCAGCAGCCAAGATCCCGGGGGCTACACAGATACGCAGTATTTT CASSQDPGGYTDTQYF
TRBD1 TRBJ1-1 TRBV9 - TGTGCCAGCAGCGTAGTGGCAGGGGGCCTTGGTAGGGACACTGAAGCTTTCTTT CASSVVAGGLGRDTEAFF
- TRBJ1-2 TRBV25-1 - TGTGCCAGCAGTGAAGGCGGGACTTATGGCTACACCTTC CASSEGGTYGYTF
- TRBJ1-2 TRBV7-2 few TGTGCCAGCAGCTTACTCAGGGAGTATGGCTACACCTTC CASSLLREYGYTF
TRBD2 TRBJ2-3 TRBV4-2 - TGTGCCAGCAGCAACGTAGCGGGGGCCCACACAGATACGCAGTATTTT CASSNVAGAHTDTQYF
TRBD1 TRBJ1-1 TRBV23-1 - TGCGCCAGCAGTCAATGGAACAGGGGAGGAACTGAAGCTTTCTTT CASSQWNRGGTEAFF
TRBD1 TRBJ1-2 TRBV2 - TGTGCCAGCACAGGGGGAGAAGGCTATGGCTACACCTTC CASTGGEGYGYTF
- TRBJ1-2 TRBV5-8 - TGTGCCAGCAGCTTGTCAGGGTTTTCTGGCTACACCTTC CASSLSGFSGYTF
- TRBJ2-1 TRBV19 - TGTGCCAGTAGTAATGTAGGGCTTCCTAAAGGGGGTGAGCAGTTCTTC CASSNVGLPKGGEQFF
- TRBJ1-4 TRBV7-9 - TGTGCCAGCAGCTTAGGGGGGTTCAAAGAAAAACTGTTTTTT CASSLGGFKEKLFF
- TRBJ1-2 TRBV5-1 - TGCGCCAGCAGCTTGGAAGGTGACTATGGCTACACCTTC CASSLEGDYGYTF
TRBD1 TRBJ1-1 TRBV4-2 many TGTGCCAGCAGCCAACTGGGACAGGGGATCAGGAACACTGAAGCTTTCTTT CASSQLGQGIRNTEAFF
- TRBJ1-5 TRBV28 - TGTGCCAGCACCAAGGCCTTATCAGGGAGCGTTAGCAATCAGCCCCAGCATTTT CASTKALSGSVSNQPQHF
- TRBJ2-7 TRBV5-6 - TGTGCCAGCAGTTCGTATCTACGAGGGCAGTACTTC CASSSYLRGQYF
- TRBJ1-1 TRBV7-2 - TGTGCCAGCAGCTTAGGGGCAGGCGGACCTGAAGCTTTCTTT CASSLGAGGPEAFF
- TRBJ2-3 TRBV5-1 - TGCGCCAGCAGCTTGGACCGGGGCACAGATACGCAGTATTTT CASSLDRGTDTQYF
TRBD1 TRBJ1-5 TRBV4-1 - TGCGCCAGCAGCCCGGGACAGGGGGCCGGCAATCAGCCCCAGCATTTT CASSPGQGAGNQPQHF
- TRBJ2-5 TRBV5-8 - TGTGCCAGCAGCTTATACCAAGAGACCCAGTACTTC CASSLYQETQYF
- TRBJ2-7 TRBV2 - TGTGCCAGCAGTGAAGCCACCGCTACCGCCGGCTACGAGCAGTACTTC CASSEATATAGYEQYF
- TRBJ1-4 TRBV2 - TGTGCCAGCAAGGTGGGGCTGCGGGAAAAACTGTTTTTT CASKVGLREKLFF
- TRBJ2-5 TRBV2 - TGTGCCAGGCGAAGAGAGACCCAGTACTTC CARRRETQYF
- TRBJ1-3 TRBV5-5 - TGTGCCAGCAGCTTGATGCGGGGCTCTGGAAACACCATATATTTT CASSLMRGSGNTIYF
- TRBJ1-4 TRBV27 - TGTGCCAGCTCCGTCCCTGGTAATGAAAAACTGTTTTTT CASSVPGNEKLFF
- TRBJ1-1 TRBV30 - TGTGCCTATACACTGGACCTTTCCTTTGAGGCTTTCTTT CAYTLDLSFEAFF
TRBD1 TRBJ1-1 TRBV5-1 - TGCGCCAGCAGCAGCCGGACAGGGGAGAACACTGAAGCTTTCTTT CASSSRTGENTEAFF
TRBD2 TRBJ2-7 TRBV4-1 - TGCGCCAGCAGCCACCCGGGACTAGCGGGGGGGCCTCGCGAGCAGTACTTC CASSHPGLAGGPREQYF
- TRBJ2-5 TRBV6-1 - TGTGCCAGCAGTTTTAAAGAGCAAGAGACCCAGTACTTC CASSFKEQETQYF
- TRBJ2-2 TRBV9 - TGTGCCAGCAGCGTTGGTGTCGGGGAGCTGTTTTTT CASSVGVGELFF
- TRBJ1-6 TRBV5-6 - TGTGCCAGCAGCTTGCGAGCGACCGGGACCTATATTCAACCCCTCCACTTT CASSLRATGTYIQPLHF
TRBD1 TRBJ1-1 TRBV2 - TGTGCCAGCAGTGGGCAGGGGGGCACTGAAGCTTTCTTT CASSGQGGTEAFF
TRBD1 TRBJ1-1 TRBV19 - TGTGCCAGTAGGGTGACAGGGGCCTATACTGAAGCTTTCTTT CASRVTGAYTEAFF
- TRBJ2-5 TRBV30 - TGTGCCTGGAGTGCCCTTTTTGGGGAGACCCAGTACTTC CAWSALFGETQYF
- TRBJ2-7 TRBV5-1 - TGCGCCAGCAGCGCGGACACTGGTCGGTACGAGCAGTACTTC CASSADTGRYEQYF
- TRBJ1-5 TRBV10-1 few TGCGCCAGCAGTGAGTTGGGGGATCAGCCCCAGCATTTT CASSELGDQPQHF
- TRBJ1-2 TRBV27 - TGTGCCAGCAGTGCCGACTCCTATGGCTACACCTTC CASSADSYGYTF
TRBD1 TRBJ1-4 TRBV6-1 - TGTGCCAGCAGGTCCCCGGGACAGGCCCTTTTT CASRSPGQALF
- TRBJ2-2 TRBV11-2 - TGTGCCAGCAGCTTAAGGGCCCCGAACACCGGGGAGCTGTTTTTT CASSLRAPNTGELFF
TRBD1 TRBJ1-3 TRBV6-5 - TGTGCCAGCCGCCGGGACAGGGAATCGGGCACCATATATTTT CASRRDRESGTIYF
- TRBJ1-1 TRBV6-1 - TGTGCCAGCGCCTTCGTGAGAGGGATGAACACTGAAGCTTTCTTT CASAFVRGMNTEAFF
TRBD1 TRBJ1-3 TRBV2 few TGTGCCAGCAGGGGGACAGGGAACGGAAACACCATATATTTT CASRGTGNGNTIYF
- TRBJ2-1 TRBV19 - TGTGCCAGTAGTATCGGGGTCAACTACAATGAGCAGTTCTTC CASSIGVNYNEQFF
TRBD1 TRBJ2-7 TRBV27 - TGTGCCAGCAGTTTGAACCTCGGGACAGTTTTTACTTCGGCTTACGAGCAGTACTTC CASSLNLGTVFTSAYEQYF